This T cell receptor (beta chain) was found in a study of T-cell reconstitution after alpha-beta-depleted transplantation in children. Unique molecular identifiers were incorporated when the TCRbeta library was constructed. TCRdb reanalysed the PCR reads using MiXCR and keeps one entry per CDR3 protein. The table records about 540,000 distinct CDR3 sequences, 25% to 30% of them present only once. Study-wide points: From surviving recipient T cells and thymic progenitors came the high day-60 TCRbeta diversity observed in some patients.

V dropped 4 bases and J dropped 3 bases, with 17 bases sitting between them. Germline CDR1 is SGHRS and CDR2 is YFSETQ. This CDR3 contains 17 residues. This clonotype has a handful of counts. Its antigen is not identified. Sequences were derived from PBMCs, sampled before TCRalphabeta/CD19-depleted stem cell transplant. The receptor's source is a boy under three years old with Wiskott-Aldrich syndrome, due to receive a stem cell transplant. The gene calls are TRBV5-1 and TRBJ2-6, with D maybe TRBD1 (6 bases). The CDR3 reads CASSPPTGLRGANVLTF. The CDR3 DNA is TGCGCCAGCAGCCCACCTACAGGGCTCCGTGGGGCCAACGTCCTGACTTTC.